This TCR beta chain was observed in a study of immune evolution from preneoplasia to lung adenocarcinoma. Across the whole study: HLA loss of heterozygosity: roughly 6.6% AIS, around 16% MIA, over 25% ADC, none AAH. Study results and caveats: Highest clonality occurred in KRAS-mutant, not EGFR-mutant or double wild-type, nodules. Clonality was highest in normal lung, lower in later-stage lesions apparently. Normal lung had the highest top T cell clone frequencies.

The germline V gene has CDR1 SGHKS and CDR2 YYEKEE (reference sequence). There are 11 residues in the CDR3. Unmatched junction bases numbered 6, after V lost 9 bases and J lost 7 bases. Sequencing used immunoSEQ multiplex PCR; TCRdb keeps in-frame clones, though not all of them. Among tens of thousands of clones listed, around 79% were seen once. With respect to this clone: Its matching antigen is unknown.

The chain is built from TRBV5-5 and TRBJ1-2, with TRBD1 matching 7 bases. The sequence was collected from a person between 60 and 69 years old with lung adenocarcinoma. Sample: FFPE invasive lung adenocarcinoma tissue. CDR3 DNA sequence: TGTGCCATAGGGGGCCCAGCTGGCTACACCTTC. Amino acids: CAIGGPAGYTF.